This entry concerns a single TCR beta chain. Its cognate antigen is unknown. The data are from a study of T-cell memory formation after mild COVID-19. About the research overall: Largely donor-specific sequence clusters came from a couple of donors.

The CDR3 spans 15 residues. Deletions cut 2 bases from V and 6 bases from J, with 14 bases between. Germline V gives CDR1 SGHVS, CDR2 FNYEAQ. MiXCR, applied by TCRdb to the 5' RACE reads, yields one record per CDR3 protein. Here the sample spans 550,000 to 700,000 distinct CDR3 sequences, approximately 19% being singletons. The study's findings and limits: Whereas later expanders leaned CD4+, clones contracting day 15 to 85 showed a balanced CD4/CD8 makeup. Clones which contracted sat mainly in CM and EM if CD4+, and in EMRA if CD8+. Pre-infection memory showed some responding clones, and this suggested that cross-reactive memory joined.

What was sequenced was PBMCs or a T cell subset sorted from them (not recorded which). The V and J genes are TRBV7-6 and TRBJ2-1; tentatively, D is TRBD2 (6 bases). The receptor comes from an adult woman who had mild COVID-19 (a few samples of this study predate the infection). Cell type and time point are not known. The CDR3 sequence: CASSLRLEGSNEQFF. In DNA form, the CDR3 reads TGTGCCAGCAGCTTAAGGTTGGAGGGCAGCAATGAGCAGTTCTTC.